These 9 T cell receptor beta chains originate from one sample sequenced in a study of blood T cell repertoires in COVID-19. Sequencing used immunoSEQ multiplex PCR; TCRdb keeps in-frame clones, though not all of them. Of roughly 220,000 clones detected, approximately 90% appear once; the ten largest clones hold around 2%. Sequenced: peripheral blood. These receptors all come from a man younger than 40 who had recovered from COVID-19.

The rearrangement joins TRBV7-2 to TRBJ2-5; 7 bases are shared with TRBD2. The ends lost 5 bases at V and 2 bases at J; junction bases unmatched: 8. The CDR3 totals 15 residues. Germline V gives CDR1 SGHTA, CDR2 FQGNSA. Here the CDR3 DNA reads TGTGCCAGCAGCCTAAATCCTAGCGGACAAGAGACCCAGTACTTC. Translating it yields CASSLNPSGQETQYF.

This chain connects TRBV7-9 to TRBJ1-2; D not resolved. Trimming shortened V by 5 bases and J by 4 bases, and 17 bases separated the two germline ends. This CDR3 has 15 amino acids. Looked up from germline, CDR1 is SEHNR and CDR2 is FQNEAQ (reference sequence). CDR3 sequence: CASSLISRGSYGYTF. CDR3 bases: TGTGCCAGCAGCCTAATCAGTCGGGGATCCTATGGCTACACCTTC.

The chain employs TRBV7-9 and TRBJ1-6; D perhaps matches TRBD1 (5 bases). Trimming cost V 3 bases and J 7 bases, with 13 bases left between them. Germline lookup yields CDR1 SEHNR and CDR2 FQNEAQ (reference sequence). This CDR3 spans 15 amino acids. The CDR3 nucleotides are TGTGCCAGCAGCTTGCCCCTCGGACAAAATTCACCCCTCCACTTT. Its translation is CASSLPLGQNSPLHF.

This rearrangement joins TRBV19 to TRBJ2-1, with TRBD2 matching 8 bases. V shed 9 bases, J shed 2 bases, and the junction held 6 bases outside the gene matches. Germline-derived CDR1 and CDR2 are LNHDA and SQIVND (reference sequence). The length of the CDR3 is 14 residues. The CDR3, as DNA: TGTGCCAGCCAAGCGGGGGTCACCTACAATGAGCAGTTCTTC. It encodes CASQAGVTYNEQFF.

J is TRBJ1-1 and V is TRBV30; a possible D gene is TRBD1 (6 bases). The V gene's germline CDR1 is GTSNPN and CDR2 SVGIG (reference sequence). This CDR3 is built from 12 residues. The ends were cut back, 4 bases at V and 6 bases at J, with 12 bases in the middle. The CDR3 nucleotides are TGTGCCTGGAACTCCAGGGGTCCTGAAGCTTTCTTT. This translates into CAWNSRGPEAFF.

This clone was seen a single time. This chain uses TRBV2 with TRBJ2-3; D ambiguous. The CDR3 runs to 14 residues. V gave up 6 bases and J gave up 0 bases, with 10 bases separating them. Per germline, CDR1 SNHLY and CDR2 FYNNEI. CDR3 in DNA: TGTGCCAGCAGGCGAATGACTAGCACAGATACGCAGTATTTT. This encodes CASRRMTSTDTQYF. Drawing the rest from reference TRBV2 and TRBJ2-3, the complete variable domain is EPEVTQTPSHQVTQMGQEVILRCVPISNHLYFYWYRQILGQKVEFLVSFYNNEISEKSEIFDDQFSVERPDGSNFTLKIRSTKLEDSAMYFCASRRMTSTDTQYFGPGTRLTVL.

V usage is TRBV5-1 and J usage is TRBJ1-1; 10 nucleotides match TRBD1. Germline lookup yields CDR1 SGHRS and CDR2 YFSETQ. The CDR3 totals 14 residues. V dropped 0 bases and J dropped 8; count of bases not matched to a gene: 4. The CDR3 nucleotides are TGCGCCAGCAGCTTGGTGGGACAGGGGCGAGAAGCTTTCTTT. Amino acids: CASSLVGQGREAFF.

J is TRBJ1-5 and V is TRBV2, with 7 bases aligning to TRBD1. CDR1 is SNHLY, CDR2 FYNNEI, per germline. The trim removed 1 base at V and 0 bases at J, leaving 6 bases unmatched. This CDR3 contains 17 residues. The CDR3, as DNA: TGTGCCAGCAGTGAAGGGGACAGCCTTTATAGCAATCAGCCCCAGCATTTT. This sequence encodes CASSEGDSLYSNQPQHF.

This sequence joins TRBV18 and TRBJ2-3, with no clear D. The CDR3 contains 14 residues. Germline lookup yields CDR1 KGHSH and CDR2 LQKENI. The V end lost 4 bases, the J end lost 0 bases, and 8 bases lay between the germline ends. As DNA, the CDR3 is TGTGCCAGCTCACGACCGACTAGCACAGATACGCAGTATTTT. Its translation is CASSRPTSTDTQYF.